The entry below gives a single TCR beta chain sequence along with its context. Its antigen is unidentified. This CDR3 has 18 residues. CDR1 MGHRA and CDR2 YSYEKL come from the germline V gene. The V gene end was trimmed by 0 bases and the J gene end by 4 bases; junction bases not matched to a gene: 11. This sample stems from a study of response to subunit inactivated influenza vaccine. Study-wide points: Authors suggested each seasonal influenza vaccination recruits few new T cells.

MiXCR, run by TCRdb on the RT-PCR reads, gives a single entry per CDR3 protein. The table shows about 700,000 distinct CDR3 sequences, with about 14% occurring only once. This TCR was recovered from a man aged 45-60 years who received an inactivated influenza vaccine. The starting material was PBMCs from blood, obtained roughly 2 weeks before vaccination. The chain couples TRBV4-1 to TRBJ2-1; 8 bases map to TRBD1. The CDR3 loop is CASSQDGQGASLYNEQFF. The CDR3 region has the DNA TGCGCCAGCAGCCAAGATGGACAGGGTGCTTCACTTTACAATGAGCAGTTCTTC.